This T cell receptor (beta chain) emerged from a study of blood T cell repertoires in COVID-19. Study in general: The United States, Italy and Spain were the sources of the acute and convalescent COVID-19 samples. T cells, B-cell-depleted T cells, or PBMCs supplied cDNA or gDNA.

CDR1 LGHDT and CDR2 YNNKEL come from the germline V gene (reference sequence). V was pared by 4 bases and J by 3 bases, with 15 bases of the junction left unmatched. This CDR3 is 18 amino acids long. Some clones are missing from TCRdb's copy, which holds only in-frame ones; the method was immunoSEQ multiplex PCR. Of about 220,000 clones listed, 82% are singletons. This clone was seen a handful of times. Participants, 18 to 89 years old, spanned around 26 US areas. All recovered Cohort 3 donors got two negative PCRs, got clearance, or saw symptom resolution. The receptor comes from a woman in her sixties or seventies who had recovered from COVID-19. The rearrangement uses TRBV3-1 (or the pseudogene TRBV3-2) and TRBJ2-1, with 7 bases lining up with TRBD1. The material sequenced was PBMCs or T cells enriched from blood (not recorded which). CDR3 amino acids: CASSRTDSRGRVYNEQFF. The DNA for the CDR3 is TGTGCCAGCAGCCGTACCGACAGTAGGGGGCGCGTCTACAATGAGCAGTTCTTC.